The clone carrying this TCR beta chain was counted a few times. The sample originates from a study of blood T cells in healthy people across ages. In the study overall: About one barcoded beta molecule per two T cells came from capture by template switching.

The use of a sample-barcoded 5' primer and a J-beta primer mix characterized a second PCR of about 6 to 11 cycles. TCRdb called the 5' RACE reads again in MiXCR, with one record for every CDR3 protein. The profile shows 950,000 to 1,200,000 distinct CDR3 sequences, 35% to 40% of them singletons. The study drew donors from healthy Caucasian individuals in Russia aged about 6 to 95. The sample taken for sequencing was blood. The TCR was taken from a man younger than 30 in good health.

This CDR3 is CASSLDRRGGRATNEKLFF. CDR3 DNA: TGTGCCAGCAGCTTAGACCGTAGGGGGGGCCGAGCAACTAATGAAAAACTGTTTTTT. The chain links TRBV7-2 to TRBJ1-4; the D gene is possibly TRBD1 (6 bases). Trimming removed 1 base at V and 0 bases at J, with 18 bases between. The CDR3 extends over 19 amino acids. Germline CDR1 is SGHTA and CDR2 is FQGNSA.